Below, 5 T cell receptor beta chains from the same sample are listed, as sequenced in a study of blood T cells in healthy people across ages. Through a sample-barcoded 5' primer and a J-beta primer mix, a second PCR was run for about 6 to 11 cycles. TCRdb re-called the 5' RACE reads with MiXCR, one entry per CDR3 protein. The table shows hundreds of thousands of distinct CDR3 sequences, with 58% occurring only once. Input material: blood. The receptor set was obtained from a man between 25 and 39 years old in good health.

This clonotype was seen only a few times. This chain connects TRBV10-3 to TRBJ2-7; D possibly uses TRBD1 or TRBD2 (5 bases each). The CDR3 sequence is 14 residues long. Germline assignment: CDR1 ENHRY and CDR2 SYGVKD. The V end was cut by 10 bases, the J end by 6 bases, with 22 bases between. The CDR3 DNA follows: TGTGCCAGCGCTGAGAGGGACCTCTCTTCCGAGCAGTACTTC. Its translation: CASAERDLSSEQYF.

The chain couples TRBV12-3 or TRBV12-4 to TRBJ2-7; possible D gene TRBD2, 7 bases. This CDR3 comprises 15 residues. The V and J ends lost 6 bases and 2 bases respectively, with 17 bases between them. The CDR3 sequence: CASRRGAAEPYEQYF. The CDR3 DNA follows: TGTGCCAGCAGACGGGGGGCAGCCGAACCCTACGAGCAGTACTTC.

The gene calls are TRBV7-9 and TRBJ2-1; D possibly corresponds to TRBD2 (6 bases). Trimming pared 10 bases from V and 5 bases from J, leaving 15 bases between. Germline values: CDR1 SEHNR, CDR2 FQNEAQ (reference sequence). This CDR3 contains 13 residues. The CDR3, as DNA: TGTGCCACCACCCCGGGACTGCACAATGAGCAGTTCTTC. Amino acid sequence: CATTPGLHNEQFF.

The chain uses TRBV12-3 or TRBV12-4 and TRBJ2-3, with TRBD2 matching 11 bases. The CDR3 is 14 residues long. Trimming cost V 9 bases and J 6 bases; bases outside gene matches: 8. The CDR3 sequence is CASNSGRAVDTQYF. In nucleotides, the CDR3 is TGTGCCAGTAATAGCGGGAGGGCCGTGGATACGCAGTATTTT.

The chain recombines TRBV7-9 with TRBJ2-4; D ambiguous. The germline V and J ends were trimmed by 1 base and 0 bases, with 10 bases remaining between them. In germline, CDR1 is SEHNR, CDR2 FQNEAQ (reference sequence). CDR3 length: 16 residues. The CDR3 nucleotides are TGTGCCAGCAGCTTAGACCTTTACTTAGCCAAAAACATTCAGTACTTC. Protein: CASSLDLYLAKNIQYF.